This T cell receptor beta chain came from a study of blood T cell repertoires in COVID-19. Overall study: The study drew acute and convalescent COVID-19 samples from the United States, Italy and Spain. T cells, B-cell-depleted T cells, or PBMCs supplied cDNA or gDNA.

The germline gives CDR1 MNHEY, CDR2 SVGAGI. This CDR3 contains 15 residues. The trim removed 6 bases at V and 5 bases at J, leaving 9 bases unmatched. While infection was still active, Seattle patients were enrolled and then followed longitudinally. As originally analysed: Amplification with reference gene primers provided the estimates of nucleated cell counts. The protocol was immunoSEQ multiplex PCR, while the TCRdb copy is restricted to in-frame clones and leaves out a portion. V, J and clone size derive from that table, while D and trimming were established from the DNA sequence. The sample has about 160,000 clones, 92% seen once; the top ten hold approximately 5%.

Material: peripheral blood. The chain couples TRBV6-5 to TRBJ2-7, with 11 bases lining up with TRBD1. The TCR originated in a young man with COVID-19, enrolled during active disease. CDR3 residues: CASRFGQGAFHEQYF. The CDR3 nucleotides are TGTGCCAGCAGATTCGGACAGGGGGCGTTCCACGAGCAGTACTTC.